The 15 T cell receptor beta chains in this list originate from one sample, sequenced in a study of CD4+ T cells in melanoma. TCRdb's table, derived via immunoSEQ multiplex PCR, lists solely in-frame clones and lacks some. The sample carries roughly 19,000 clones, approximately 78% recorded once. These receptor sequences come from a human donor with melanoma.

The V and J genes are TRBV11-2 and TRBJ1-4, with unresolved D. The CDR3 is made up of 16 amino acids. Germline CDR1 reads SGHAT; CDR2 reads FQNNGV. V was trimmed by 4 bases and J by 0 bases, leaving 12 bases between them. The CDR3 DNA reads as TGTGCCAGCAGCTATACGTATATTGCAACTAATGAAAAACTGTTTTTT. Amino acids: CASSYTYIATNEKLFF.

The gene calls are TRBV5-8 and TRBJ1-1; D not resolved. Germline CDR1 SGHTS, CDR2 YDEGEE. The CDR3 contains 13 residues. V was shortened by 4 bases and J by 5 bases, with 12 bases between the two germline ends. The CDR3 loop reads CASSPAGETEAFF. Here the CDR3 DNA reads TGTGCCAGCAGCCCGGCGGGAGAAACTGAAGCTTTCTTT.

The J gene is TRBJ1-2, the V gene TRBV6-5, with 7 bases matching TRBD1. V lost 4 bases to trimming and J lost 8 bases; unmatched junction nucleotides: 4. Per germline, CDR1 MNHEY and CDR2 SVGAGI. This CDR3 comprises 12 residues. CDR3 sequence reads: CASSSRGQGYTF. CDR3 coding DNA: TGTGCCAGCAGTTCGAGGGGGCAGGGCTACACCTTC.

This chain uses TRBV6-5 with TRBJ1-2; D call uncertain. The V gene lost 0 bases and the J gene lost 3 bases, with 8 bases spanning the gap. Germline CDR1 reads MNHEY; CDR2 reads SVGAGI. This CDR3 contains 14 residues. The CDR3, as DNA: TGTGCCAGCAGTTACTCGACGACGGACTATGGCTACACCTTC. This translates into CASSYSTTDYGYTF.

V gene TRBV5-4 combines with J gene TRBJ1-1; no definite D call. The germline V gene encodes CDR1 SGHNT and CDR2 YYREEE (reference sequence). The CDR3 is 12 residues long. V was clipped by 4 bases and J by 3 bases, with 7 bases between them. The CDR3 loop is CASSLEYTEAFF. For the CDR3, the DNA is TGTGCCAGCAGCCTCGAATACACTGAAGCTTTCTTT. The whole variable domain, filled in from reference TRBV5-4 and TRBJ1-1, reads ETGVTQSPTHLIKTRGQQVTLRCSSQSGHNTVSWYQQALGQGPQFIFQYYREEENGRGNFPPRFSGLQFPNYSSELNVNALELDDSALYLCASSLEYTEAFFGQGTRLTVV.

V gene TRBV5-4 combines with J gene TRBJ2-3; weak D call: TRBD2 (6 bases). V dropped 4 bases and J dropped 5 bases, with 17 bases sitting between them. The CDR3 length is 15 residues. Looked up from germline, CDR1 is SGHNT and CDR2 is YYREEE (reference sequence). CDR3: CASSTPRGFEDTQYF. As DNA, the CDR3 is TGTGCCAGCAGCACACCACGGGGGTTCGAAGATACGCAGTATTTT.

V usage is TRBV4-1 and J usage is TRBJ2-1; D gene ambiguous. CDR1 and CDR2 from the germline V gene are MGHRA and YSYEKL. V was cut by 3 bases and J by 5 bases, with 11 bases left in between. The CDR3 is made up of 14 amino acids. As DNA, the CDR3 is TGCGCCAGCAGCCATTCCAGTGTGGACAATGAGCAGTTCTTC. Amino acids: CASSHSSVDNEQFF.

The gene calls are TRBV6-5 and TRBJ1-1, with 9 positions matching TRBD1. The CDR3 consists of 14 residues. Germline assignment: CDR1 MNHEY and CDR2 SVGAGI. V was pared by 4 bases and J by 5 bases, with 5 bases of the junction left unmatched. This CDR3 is CASSSGTGNTEAFF. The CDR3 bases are TGTGCCAGCAGTTCCGGGACAGGGAATACTGAAGCTTTCTTT.

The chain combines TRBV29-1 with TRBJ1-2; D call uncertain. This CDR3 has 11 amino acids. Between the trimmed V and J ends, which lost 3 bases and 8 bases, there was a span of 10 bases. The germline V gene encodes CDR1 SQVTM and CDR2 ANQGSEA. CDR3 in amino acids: CSVEEGLGYTF. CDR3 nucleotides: TGCAGCGTTGAGGAGGGTCTGGGCTACACCTTC. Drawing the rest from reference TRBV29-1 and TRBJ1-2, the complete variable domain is SAVISQKPSRDICQRGTSLTIQCQVDSQVTMMFWYRQQPGQSLTLIATANQGSEATYESGFVIDKFPISRPNLTFSTLTVSNMSPEDSSIYLCSVEEGLGYTFGSGTRLTVV.

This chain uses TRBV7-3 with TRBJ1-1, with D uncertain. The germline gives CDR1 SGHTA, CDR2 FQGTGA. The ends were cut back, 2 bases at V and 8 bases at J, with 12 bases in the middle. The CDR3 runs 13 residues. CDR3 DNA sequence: TGTGCCAGCAGCTTATTCGCTGAAGGGGAAGCTTTCTTT. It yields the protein CASSLFAEGEAFF.

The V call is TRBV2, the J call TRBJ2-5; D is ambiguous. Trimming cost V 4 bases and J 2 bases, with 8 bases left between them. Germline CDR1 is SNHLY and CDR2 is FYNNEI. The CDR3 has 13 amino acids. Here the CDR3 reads CASSARRQETQYF. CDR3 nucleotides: TGTGCCAGCAGTGCCCGACGGCAAGAGACCCAGTACTTC.

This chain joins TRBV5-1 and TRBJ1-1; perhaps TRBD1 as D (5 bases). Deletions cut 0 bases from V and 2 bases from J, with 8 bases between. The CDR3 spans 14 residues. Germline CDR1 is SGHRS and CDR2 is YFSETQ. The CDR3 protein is CASSLADSNTEAFF. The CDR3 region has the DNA TGCGCCAGCAGCTTGGCAGACAGTAACACTGAAGCTTTCTTT.

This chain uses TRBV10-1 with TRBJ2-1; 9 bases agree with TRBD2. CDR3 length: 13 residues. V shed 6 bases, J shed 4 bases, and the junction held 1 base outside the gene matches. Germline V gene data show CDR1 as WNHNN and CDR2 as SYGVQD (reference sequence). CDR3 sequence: CASSLAGYNEQFF. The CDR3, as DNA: TGCGCCAGCAGCCTAGCGGGGTACAATGAGCAGTTCTTC.

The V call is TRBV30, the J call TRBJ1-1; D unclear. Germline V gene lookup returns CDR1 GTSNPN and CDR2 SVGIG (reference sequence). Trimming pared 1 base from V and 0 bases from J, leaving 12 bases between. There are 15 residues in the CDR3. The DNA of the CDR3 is TGTGCCTGGAGTGGTAGGTCCAGACTGAACACTGAAGCTTTCTTT. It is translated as CAWSGRSRLNTEAFF.

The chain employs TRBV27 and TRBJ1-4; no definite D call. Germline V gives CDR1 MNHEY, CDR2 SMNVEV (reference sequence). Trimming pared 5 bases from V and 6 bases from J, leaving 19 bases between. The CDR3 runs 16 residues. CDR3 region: CASSPHIPTGYEKLFF. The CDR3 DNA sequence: TGTGCCAGCAGTCCCCACATACCCACGGGATATGAAAAACTGTTTTTT.